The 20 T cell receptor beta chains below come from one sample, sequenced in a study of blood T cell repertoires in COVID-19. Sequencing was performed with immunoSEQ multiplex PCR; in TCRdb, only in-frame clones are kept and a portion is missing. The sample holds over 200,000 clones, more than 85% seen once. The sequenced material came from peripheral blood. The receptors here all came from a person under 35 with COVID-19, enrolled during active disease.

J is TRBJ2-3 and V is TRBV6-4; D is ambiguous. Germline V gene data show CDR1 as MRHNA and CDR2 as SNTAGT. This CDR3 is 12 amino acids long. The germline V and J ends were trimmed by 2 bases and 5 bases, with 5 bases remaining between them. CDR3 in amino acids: CASSDPLDTQYF. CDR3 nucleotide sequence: TGTGCCAGCAGTGACCCGTTAGATACGCAGTATTTT.

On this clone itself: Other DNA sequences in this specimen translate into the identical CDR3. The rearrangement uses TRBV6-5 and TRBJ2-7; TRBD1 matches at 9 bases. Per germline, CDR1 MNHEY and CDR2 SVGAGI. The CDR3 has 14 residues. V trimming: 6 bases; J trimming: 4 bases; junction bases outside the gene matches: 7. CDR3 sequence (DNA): TGTGCCAGCAGCCCGGGACAGGGTGGTTACGAGCAGTACTTC. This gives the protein CASSPGQGGYEQYF.

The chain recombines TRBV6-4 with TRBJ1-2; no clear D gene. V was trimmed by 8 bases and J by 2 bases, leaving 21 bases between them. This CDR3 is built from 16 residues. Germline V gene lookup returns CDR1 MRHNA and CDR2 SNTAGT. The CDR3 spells CASLSIQFPVNYGYTF. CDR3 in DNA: TGTGCCAGCCTGTCAATTCAATTCCCAGTCAACTATGGCTACACCTTC.

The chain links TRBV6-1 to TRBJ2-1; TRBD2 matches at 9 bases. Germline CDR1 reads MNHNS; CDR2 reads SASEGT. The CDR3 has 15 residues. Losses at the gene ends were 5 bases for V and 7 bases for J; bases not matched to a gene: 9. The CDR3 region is CASSLYELAGNEQFF. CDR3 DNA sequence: TGTGCCAGCAGTCTTTACGAGCTAGCGGGAAATGAGCAGTTCTTC.

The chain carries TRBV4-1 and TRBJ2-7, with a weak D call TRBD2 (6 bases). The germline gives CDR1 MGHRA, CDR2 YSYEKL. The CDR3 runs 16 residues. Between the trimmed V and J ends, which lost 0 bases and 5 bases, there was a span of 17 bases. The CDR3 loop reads CASSQEGRTTGDEQYF. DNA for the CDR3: TGCGCCAGCAGCCAAGAAGGGCGGACAACGGGAGACGAGCAGTACTTC.

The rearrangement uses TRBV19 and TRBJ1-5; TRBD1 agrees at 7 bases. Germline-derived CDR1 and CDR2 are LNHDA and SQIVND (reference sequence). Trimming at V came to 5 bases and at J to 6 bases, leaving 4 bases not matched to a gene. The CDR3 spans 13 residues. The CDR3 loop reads CASSATGAQPQHF. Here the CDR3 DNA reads TGTGCCAGTAGTGCTACAGGGGCTCAGCCCCAGCATTTT.

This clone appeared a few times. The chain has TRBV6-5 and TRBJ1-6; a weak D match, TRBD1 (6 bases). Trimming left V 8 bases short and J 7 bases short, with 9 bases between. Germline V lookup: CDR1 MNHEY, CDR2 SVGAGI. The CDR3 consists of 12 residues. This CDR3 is CASSDRNSPLHF. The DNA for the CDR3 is TGTGCCAGCTCTGACAGGAATTCACCCCTCCACTTT.

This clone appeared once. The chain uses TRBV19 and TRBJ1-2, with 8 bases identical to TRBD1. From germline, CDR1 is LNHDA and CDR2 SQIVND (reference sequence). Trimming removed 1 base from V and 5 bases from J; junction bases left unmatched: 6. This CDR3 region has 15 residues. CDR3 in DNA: TGTGCCAGTAGTATAGCAAGGACAGGGCGGTATGGCTACACCTTC. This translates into CASSIARTGRYGYTF.

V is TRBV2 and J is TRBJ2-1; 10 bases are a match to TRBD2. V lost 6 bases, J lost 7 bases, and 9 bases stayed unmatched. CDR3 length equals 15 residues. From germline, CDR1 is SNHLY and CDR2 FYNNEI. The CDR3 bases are TGTGCCAGCAGGGTAACTAGCGGGATTTTGAATGAGCAGTTCTTC. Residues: CASRVTSGILNEQFF.

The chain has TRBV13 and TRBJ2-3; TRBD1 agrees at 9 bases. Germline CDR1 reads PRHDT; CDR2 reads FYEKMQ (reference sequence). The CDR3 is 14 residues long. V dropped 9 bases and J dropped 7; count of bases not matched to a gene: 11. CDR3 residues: CASRQTGGEHTQYF. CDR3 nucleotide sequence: TGTGCCAGTCGACAAACAGGGGGCGAGCATACGCAGTATTTT. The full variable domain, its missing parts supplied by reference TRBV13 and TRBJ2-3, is AAGVIQSPRHLIKEKRETATLKCYPIPRHDTVYWYQQGPGQDPQFLISFYEKMQSDKGSIPDRFSAQQFSDYHSELNMSSLELGDSALYFCASRQTGGEHTQYFGPGTRLTVL.

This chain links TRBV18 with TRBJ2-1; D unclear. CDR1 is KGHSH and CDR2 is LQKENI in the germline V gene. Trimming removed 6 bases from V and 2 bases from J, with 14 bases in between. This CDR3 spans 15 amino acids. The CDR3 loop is CASSPTEQTYNEQFF. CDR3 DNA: TGTGCCAGCTCGCCAACAGAGCAAACCTACAATGAGCAGTTCTTC.

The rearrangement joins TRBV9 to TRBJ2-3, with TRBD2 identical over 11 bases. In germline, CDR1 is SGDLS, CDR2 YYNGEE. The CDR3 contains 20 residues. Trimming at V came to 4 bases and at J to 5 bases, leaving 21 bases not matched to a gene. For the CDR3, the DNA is TGTGCCAGCAGCCCCCGACTAGCGGGACTCACCCCTTCCTTGGGAGATACGCAGTATTTT. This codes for CASSPRLAGLTPSLGDTQYF.

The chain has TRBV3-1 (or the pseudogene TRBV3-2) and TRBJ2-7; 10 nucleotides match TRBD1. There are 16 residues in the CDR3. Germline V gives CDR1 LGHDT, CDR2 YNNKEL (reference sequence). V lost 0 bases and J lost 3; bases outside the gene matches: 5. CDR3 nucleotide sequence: TGTGCCAGCAGCCAAGATCGCAGGACAGGGGGCTACGAGCAGTACTTC. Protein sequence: CASSQDRRTGGYEQYF.

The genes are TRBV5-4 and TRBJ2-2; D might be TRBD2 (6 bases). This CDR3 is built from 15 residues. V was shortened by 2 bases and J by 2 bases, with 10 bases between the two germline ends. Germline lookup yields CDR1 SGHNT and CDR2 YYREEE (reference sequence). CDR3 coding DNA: TGTGCCAGCAGCTTAGACGGGAGAAACACCGGGGAGCTGTTTTTT. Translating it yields CASSLDGRNTGELFF.

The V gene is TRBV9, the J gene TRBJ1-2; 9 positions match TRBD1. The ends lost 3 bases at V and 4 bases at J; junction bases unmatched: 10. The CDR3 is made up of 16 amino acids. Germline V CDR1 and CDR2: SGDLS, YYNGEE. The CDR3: CASSGGQGRPSYGYTF. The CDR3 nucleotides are TGTGCCAGCAGCGGAGGACAGGGGCGCCCTTCCTATGGCTACACCTTC.

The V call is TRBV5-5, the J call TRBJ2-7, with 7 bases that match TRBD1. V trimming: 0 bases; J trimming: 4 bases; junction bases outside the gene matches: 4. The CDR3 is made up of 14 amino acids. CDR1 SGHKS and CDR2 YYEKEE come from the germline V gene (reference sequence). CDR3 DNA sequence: TGTGCCAGCAGCTTGGGACAGGGATTGTACGAGCAGTACTTC. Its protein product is CASSLGQGLYEQYF.

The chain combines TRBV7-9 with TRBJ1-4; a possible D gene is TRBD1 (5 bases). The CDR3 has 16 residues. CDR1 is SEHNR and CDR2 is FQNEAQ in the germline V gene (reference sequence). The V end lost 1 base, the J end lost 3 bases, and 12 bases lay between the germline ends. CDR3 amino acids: CASSLGSGHANEKLFF. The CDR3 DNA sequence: TGTGCCAGCAGCTTAGGCTCAGGGCATGCTAATGAAAAACTGTTTTTT.

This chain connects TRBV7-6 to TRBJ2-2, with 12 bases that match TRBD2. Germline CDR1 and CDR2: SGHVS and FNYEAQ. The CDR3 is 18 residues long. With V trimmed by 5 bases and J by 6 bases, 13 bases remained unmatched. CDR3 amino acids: CASSPSSGRASVAGELFF. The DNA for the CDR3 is TGTGCCAGCAGCCCATCTAGCGGGAGGGCCTCAGTGGCCGGGGAGCTGTTTTTT.

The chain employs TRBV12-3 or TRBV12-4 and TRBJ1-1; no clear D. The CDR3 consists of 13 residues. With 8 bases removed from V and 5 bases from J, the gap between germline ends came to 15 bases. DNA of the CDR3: TGTGCCAGCTGCGGGCCGGGAAGGACTGAAGCTTTCTTT. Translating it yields CASCGPGRTEAFF.

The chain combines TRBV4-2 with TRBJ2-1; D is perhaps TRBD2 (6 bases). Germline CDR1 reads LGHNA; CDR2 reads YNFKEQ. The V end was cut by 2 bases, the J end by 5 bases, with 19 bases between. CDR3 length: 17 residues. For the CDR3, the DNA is TGTGCCAGCAGCCAACCCCTATCTAGCGTAAGCAACAATGAGCAGTTCTTC. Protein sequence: CASSQPLSSVSNNEQFF.